This is a list of T cell receptor beta chains from one sample in a study of shared clonotypes between healthy human individuals. Sequencing was performed with immunoSEQ multiplex PCR; in TCRdb, only in-frame clones are kept and a portion is missing. The profile covers approximately 1.1 million clones, with around 78% appearing a single time and about 0.52% taken by the ten largest. Input material: memory CD4+ T cells from PBMCs. The receptors shown here come from a man between 18 and 29 years old in good health. Some clones in this sample may be carry-over from other donors' samples. The CDR3 runs from the conserved cysteine through the conserved F or W. Each record gives: CDR3 length, D gene, J gene, V gene, clone size, CDR3 protein, CDR3 DNA. A D gene is named only where the DNA matches it firmly. For some rows the clone size is stated as once, few or many, or as a class when expanded; others skip it.

14 TRBD1 TRBJ1-2 TRBV6-5 - CASSYSLPGQPYTF TGTGCCAGCAGTTACTCATTACCGGGACAGCCTTACACCTTC
15 TRBD2 TRBJ2-1 TRBV7-2 - CASSLGTSGYNEQFF TGTGCCAGCAGCTTAGGGACTAGCGGGTACAATGAGCAGTTCTTC
15 - TRBJ1-5 TRBV6-1 - CASAGTGERNQPQHF TGTGCCAGCGCGGGGACCGGAGAAAGAAATCAGCCCCAGCATTTT
14 TRBD1 TRBJ1-2 TRBV2 - CASSVQGDSQGYTF TGTGCCAGCAGTGTCCAGGGGGACAGTCAGGGCTACACCTTC
17 TRBD2 TRBJ2-7 TRBV6-1 - CASSEGYRLAGWSEQYF TGTGCCAGCAGTGAAGGTTACCGACTAGCGGGTTGGAGTGAGCAGTACTTC
15 - TRBJ2-7 TRBV7-2 - CASTLGNSYSYEQYF TGTGCCAGCACCTTGGGAAACAGCTACTCCTACGAGCAGTACTTC
15 TRBD1 TRBJ1-3 TRBV19 many CASSVQQGTGNTIYF TGTGCCAGTAGTGTGCAACAGGGGACTGGAAACACCATATATTTT
13 - TRBJ1-2 TRBV28 - CASSVAGSYGYTF TGTGCCAGCTCGGTCGCGGGAAGCTATGGCTACACCTTC
14 - TRBJ2-5 TRBV15 once CATNAGFSQETQYF TGTGCCACCAACGCAGGGTTCAGCCAAGAGACCCAGTACTTC
14 TRBD1 TRBJ2-1 TRBV5-4 - CASSFKGQYNEQFF TGTGCCAGCAGCTTTAAGGGACAGTACAATGAGCAGTTCTTC